The next 5 T cell receptor beta chains were all read from a single sample in a study of blood T cell repertoires in COVID-19 (dated by TCRdb to the early 2020s). The receptor library was made with the immunoSEQ multiplex PCR assay. What TCRdb holds here is the immuneACCESS table cut down to in-frame rearrangements. Part of the clones is not present; checked against another copy, under half of the missing clones reflect an unresolved V gene, and the others are unexplained. This sample gives approximately 240,000 clones in total; about nine tenths of them show up just once. Together, the top ten hold 0.8% to 0.95% of the sample. The sequencing sample was made of peripheral blood. These receptors were taken from a man aged 30-40 years with COVID-19, enrolled during active disease.

This chain links TRBV6-5 with TRBJ1-6, with a weak D call TRBD1 (6 bases). V lost 6 bases to trimming and J lost 8 bases, with 11 bases between them. CDR1 is MNHEY, CDR2 SVGAGI, per germline. This CDR3 has 13 residues. The CDR3, as DNA: TGTGCCAGCAGAACAGGGATCGATTCACCCCTCCACTTT. Amino acid sequence: CASRTGIDSPLHF.

This chain connects TRBV12-2 to TRBJ1-4; TRBD1, as called in the table, went unchecked against the DNA. TRBV12-2 represents a pseudogene. This CDR3 is 15 amino acids long. CDR3 nucleotide sequence: TGTGCAAGTCGCTTTCCGGGACAGGGCAATGAAAAACTGTTTTTT. Its protein product is CASRFPGQGNEKLFF.

This chain connects TRBV10-2 to TRBJ2-3; D is unclear. The CDR3 extends over 13 amino acids. Trimming pared 5 bases from V and 7 bases from J, leaving 13 bases between. CDR1 and CDR2 from the germline V gene are WSHSY and SAAADI. CDR3 coding DNA: TGCGCCAGCAGTCAAGAGGTAAAGAATACGCAGTATTTT. The encoded protein is CASSQEVKNTQYF.

This clone has just a few counts. The rearrangement joins TRBV15 to TRBJ1-4; D gene uncertain. Germline V gene lookup returns CDR1 LNHNV and CDR2 YYDKDF (reference sequence). The CDR3 is made up of 13 amino acids. Trimming left V 3 bases short and J 7 bases short, with 9 bases between. CDR3 sequence (DNA): TGTGCCACCAGCAGCCTCTTCCTTGAAAAACTGTTTTTT. It specifies CATSSLFLEKLFF.

V and J are TRBV12-3 or TRBV12-4 and TRBJ1-2; maybe TRBD1 (6 bases). The V end lost 5 bases, the J end lost 8 bases, and 9 bases lay between the germline ends. The CDR3 has 11 residues. The CDR3: CASSGQGGYTF. CDR3 in DNA: TGTGCCAGCAGTGGCCAGGGGGGCTACACCTTC.